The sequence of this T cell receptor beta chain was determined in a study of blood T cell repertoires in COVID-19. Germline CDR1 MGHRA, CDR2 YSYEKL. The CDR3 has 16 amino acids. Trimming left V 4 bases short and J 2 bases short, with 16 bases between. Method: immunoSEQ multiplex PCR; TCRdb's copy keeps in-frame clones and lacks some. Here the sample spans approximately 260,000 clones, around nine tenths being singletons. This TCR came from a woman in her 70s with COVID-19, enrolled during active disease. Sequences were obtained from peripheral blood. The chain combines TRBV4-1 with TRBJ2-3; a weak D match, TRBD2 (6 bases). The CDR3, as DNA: TGCGCCAGCAGCCCAGGCGGGCGGGGAGACACAGATACGCAGTATTTT. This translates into CASSPGGRGDTDTQYF.